The present entry profiles one T cell receptor beta chain with its context. The antigen remains undetermined. The CDR3 has 14 amino acids. Germline values: CDR1 SGHVS, CDR2 FQNEAQ. After removal of 4 bases from V and 10 bases from J, the junction contained 3 bases not matched to a gene. Libraries were prepared by immunoSEQ multiplex PCR; TCRdb keeps only in-frame clonotypes and omits some of them. The sample carries some 99,000 clones, roughly nine tenths recorded once. The data originate from a study of T cell responses to AZD1222 COVID-19 vaccine. Findings of the study overall: Two AZD1222 administrations were followed by greater Spike-specific TCR breadth and depth. Spike-wide vaccine-associated CD4 TCRs dominated at 160-218 and 743-854. The sample set comprised mostly white British donors with more females, and clonal diversity was possibly underestimated.

V gene TRBV7-8 combines with J gene TRBJ2-1, with 14 bases aligning to TRBD2. This receptor was taken from an adult in good health. This specimen was peripheral blood, taken on day 0 of AZD1222 vaccination. As DNA, the CDR3 is TGTGCCAGCAGCTGGGGGACTAGCGGGGGAGAGCAGTTCTTC. Protein sequence: CASSWGTSGGEQFF.